The clone carrying this TCR beta chain showed up many times. Its target is not known. This entry comes from a study of T-cell reconstitution after alpha-beta-depleted transplantation in children. Study findings and constraints: Certain patients had high TCRbeta diversity at day 60, and it came from recipient T cells and thymic progenitors that survived. Approximately two months post-transplant, alpha-beta T cells reportedly originated from several hundred expanded graft clones. Hyperexpanded clones declined; after one year, newly produced T cells mostly supplied diversity.

This sample's TCRbeta library carried unique molecular identifier barcodes. MiXCR was run by TCRdb on the PCR reads, yielding one entry per CDR3 protein. The sample consists of around 700,000 distinct CDR3 sequences, around 13% of them appearing once. This clonotype originated in a girl aged 2 to 10 with congenital amegakaryocytic thrombocytopenia, due to receive a stem cell transplant. This specimen consisted of PBMCs, obtained before TCRalphabeta/CD19-depleted stem cell transplant.

The CDR3 DNA sequence: TGTGCCAGCAGTCAGCTGGGCCCTGAGGGCAATCAGCCCCAGCATTTT. Amino acid sequence: CASSQLGPEGNQPQHF. The chain combines TRBV27 with TRBJ1-5, with D uncertain. Germline V gives CDR1 MNHEY, CDR2 SMNVEV (reference sequence). The CDR3 runs 16 residues. Trimming removed 5 bases from V and 2 bases from J, with 16 bases in between.